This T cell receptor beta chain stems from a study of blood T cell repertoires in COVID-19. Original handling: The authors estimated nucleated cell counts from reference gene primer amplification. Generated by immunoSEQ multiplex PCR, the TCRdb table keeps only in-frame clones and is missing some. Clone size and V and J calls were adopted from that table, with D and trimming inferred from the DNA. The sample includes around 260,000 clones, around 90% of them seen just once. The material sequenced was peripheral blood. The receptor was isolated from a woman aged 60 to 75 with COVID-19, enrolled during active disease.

CDR3 amino acids: CASSSPRATDTQYF. As DNA, the CDR3 is TGTGCCAGCAGCAGCCCGAGGGCCACAGATACGCAGTATTTT. The rearrangement joins TRBV5-6 to TRBJ2-3; possible D gene TRBD2, 5 bases. CDR1 SGHDT and CDR2 YYEEEE come from the germline V gene. This CDR3 is built from 14 residues. Trimming stripped 4 bases from V and 2 bases from J, with 11 bases between.